This T cell receptor beta chain was retrieved from a study of blood T cell repertoires in COVID-19. This CDR3 has 15 amino acids. V lost 4 bases to trimming and J lost 4 bases, with 14 bases between them. Germline assignment: CDR1 KGHDR and CDR2 SFDVKD. Membership in each cohort depended on participant-reported clinical history. TCRdb keeps only in-frame clones here, not all; method: immunoSEQ multiplex PCR. The repertoire includes hundreds of thousands of clones, around 86% of them detected once, and about 1.7% sits in the top ten. This clone has just one count. The sequence was collected from a man aged 40-49 years who had recovered from COVID-19. The sequencing input was PBMCs or T cells enriched from blood (not recorded which). This chain joins TRBV24-1 and TRBJ2-3; D gene ambiguous. CDR3 coding DNA: TGTGCCACCAGTGACCAAAGCGATTCGGCAGATACGCAGTATTTT. Translation gives CATSDQSDSADTQYF.